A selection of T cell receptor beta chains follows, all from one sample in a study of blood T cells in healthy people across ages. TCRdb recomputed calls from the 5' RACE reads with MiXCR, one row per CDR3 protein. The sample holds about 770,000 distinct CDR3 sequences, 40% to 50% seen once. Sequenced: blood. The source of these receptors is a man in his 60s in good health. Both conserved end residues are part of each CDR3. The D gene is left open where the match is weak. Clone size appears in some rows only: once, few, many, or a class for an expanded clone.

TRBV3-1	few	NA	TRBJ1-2	TGTGCCAGCAGCCAAGCCGCCACAGCCCGCGGCTACACCTTC	CASSQAATARGYTF
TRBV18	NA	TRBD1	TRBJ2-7	TGTGCCAGCTCACCACCGGGACAGGGAAGGTCCTACGAGCAGTACTTC	CASSPPGQGRSYEQYF
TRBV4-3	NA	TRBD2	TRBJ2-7	TGCGCTAGCAGCCGAGATTGGTTTGGGACTAGCGGGGCCACCTACGAGCAGTACTTC	CASSRDWFGTSGATYEQYF
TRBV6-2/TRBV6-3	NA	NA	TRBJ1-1	TGTGCCTCCCGGCAGGGTGGAACTGAAGCTTTCTTT	CASRQGGTEAFF
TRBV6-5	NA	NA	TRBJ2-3	TGTGCCAGCAGTTACTCGAAGGGGGGCGGTACGCAGTATTTT	CASSYSKGGGTQYF
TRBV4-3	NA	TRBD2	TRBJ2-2	TGCGCCAGCAGCCACATGGAGCGGGGGCTCACCGGGGAGCTGTTTTTT	CASSHMERGLTGELFF
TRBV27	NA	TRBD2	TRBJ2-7	TGTGCCAGCAGTTCCGCTAGCGGGGGGATATACGAGCAGTACTTC	CASSSASGGIYEQYF
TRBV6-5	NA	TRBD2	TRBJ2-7	TGTGCCAGCAGTTCGCAACCGGGACTAGCGGGGGGTATCAATGAGCAGTACTTC	CASSSQPGLAGGINEQYF
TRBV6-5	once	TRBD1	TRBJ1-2	TGTGCCAGCACCCCAAGGGACAGGGACGGCTACACCTTC	CASTPRDRDGYTF
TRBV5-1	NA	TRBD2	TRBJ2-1	TGCGCCAGCAGCCGGATGGGACTAGCGGGGGCGGAGGAGCAGTTCTTC	CASSRMGLAGAEEQFF
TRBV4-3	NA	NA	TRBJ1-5	TGCGCCAGCAGCCATGGTCCACATCAGCCCCAGCATTTT	CASSHGPHQPQHF
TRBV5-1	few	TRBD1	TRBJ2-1	TGCGCCAGCAGCTTGAAGGGACAGGGGATCGATGAGCAGTTCTTC	CASSLKGQGIDEQFF
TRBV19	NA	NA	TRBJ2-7	TGTGCCAGTAGTATAGGGGTCTCCGAGCAGTACTTC	CASSIGVSEQYF
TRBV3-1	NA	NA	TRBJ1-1	TGTGCCAGCAGCCAAGCGGGACGGCTCACTGAAGCTTTCTTT	CASSQAGRLTEAFF
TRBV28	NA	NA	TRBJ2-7	TGTGCCAGCAGCCCCCCGGGGGTAAACTACGAGCAGTACTTC	CASSPPGVNYEQYF
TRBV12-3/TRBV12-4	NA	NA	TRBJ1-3	TGTGCCAGCAGTTTTTCCGGGACGGGCTCTGGAAACACCATATATTTT	CASSFSGTGSGNTIYF
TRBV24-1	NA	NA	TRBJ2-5	TGTGCCACCAGTGATTTGCACACGGAAGAGACCCAGTACTTC	CATSDLHTEETQYF
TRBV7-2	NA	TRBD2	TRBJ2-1	TGTGCCAGCAGCCCCCTAGCGGGTTCCTACAATGAGCAGTTCTTC	CASSPLAGSYNEQFF
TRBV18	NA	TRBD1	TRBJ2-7	TGTGCCAGCTCACGGGACAGGGTAGCCGAGCAGTACTTC	CASSRDRVAEQYF
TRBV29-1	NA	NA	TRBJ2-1	TGCAGCGTGGGCCCCACGGGGGCCGAGCAGTTCTTC	CSVGPTGAEQFF
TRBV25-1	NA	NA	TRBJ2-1	TGTGCCAGCAGTGAATACGGGGCCGGGCACAATGAGCAGTTCTTC	CASSEYGAGHNEQFF
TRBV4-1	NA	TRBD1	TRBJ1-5	TGCGCCAGCAGCCCAATCCGGGACAGTAATCAGCCCCAGCATTTT	CASSPIRDSNQPQHF
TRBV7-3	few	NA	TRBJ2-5	TGTGCCAGCAGCCCTAGGCCGGGACGGAAAGAGACCCAGTACTTC	CASSPRPGRKETQYF
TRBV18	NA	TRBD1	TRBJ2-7	TGTGCCAGCTCAAGTTCCACAGGGGGTCCTTACGAGCAGTACTTC	CASSSSTGGPYEQYF